The present T cell receptor (beta chain) was sequenced within a study of a mutant IDH1 vaccine in newly diagnosed glioma (dated by TCRdb to the early 2020s). Study-wide context: Vaccination began 4-6 weeks after radiotherapy alone, or alongside temozolomide cycles in the chemotherapy-containing groups. Peripheral blood samples were drawn at six visits, namely V03 (baseline), V05, V07, V10, V12 and V13. For exploratory analyses, fewer than 30 treated patients had longitudinal TCRB deep sequencing done wherever samples were available. Before enrollment, patients had received standard therapy of radiotherapy alone, temozolomide alone, or radiochemotherapy with temozolomide; most received the combination. The approximately 32 treated patients were roughly 62% male and around 40% female, with a mean age of approximately 40 years. Visit V12 was the week-35 safety follow-up and visit V13 was the week-47 end of study. General findings and caveats noted by the study authors: According to the authors, sample limitations meant that analyses of patient blood samples could not be reproduced. Immune responses induced by the vaccine were seen in roughly 95% of patients across multiple MHC alleles. Pseudoprogression appeared unrelated to alterations in the top peripheral T cell clonotypes detected by TCRB sequencing. Selection of PBMC samples for TCRB deep sequencing was based on availability.

A word on this clone: Its binding antigen is unknown. No clone much larger than this one lies a single base away; base qualities are absent.

Libraries were built with the immunoSEQ multiplex PCR assay. Following the manufacturer's protocol, the hsTCRB Kit was used to amplify rearranged TCR beta chain sequences. An Illumina MiSeq was used to sequence the TCRB libraries. From the authors' description of their analysis: Demultiplexing, trimming and gene mapping were performed with the kit vendor's proprietary platform. TCRdb carries this immuneACCESS record with in-frame sequences only. Its versions omit some clonotypes, under half of them owing to an unresolved V gene in the studies checked, with the rest unexplained. Clone size and the V and J calls come from that table; the DNA yielded D and trimming. Recorded for this sample are about 60,000 clones; roughly 80% of them occurred a single time. Under 6% of the sample goes to the ten largest clones. The intended sense of this specimen's time point label: week 35, safety follow-up. Each vaccine dose was 300 ug of a 20-mer mutant IDH1 peptide in Montanide, given subcutaneously with topical imiquimod. Patients received eight vaccinations in weeks 1, 3, 5, 7, 11, 15, 19 and 23, corresponding to visits V03 through V10. The donors had newly diagnosed IDH1-mutant astrocytomas of WHO grade 3 or 4 that showed loss of nuclear ATRX. The samples were drawn from NOA16, a multicentre, single-arm, open-label phase I trial in Germany that tested a mutant IDH1 peptide vaccine in humans for the first time. Genomic DNA for TCRB sequencing was isolated from EDTA blood with the DNeasy Blood and Tissue Kit.

The CDR3 goes from the cysteine to the phenylalanine over 15 residues. CDR3 DNA only is kept here, 45 bases in frame from base 1. A distance of 13 bases separates the germline ends of V and J, which lose 0 bases and 6 bases respectively. From the germline V gene, CDR1 is KGHSH and CDR2 is LQKENI. Sequenced material: PBMCs, taken from a glioma patient whose treatment included an IDH1 peptide vaccine. This TCR was sampled from a man in his forties with glioma. The chain is assembled from TRBV18 and TRBJ2-3, with the D gene not confidently named. Here is the DNA: TGTGCCAGCTCACCACCATCGACTGCACGTGATACGCAGTATTTT. It translates to CASSPPSTARDTQYF. Supplemented by the reference TRBV18 and TRBJ2-3 proteins around the CDR3, the complete variable domain is NAGVMQNPRHLVRRRGQEARLRCSPMKGHSHVYWYRQLPEEGLKFMVYLQKENIIDESGMPKERFSAEFPKEGPSILRIQQVVRGDSAAYFCASSPPSTARDTQYFGPGTRLTVL.